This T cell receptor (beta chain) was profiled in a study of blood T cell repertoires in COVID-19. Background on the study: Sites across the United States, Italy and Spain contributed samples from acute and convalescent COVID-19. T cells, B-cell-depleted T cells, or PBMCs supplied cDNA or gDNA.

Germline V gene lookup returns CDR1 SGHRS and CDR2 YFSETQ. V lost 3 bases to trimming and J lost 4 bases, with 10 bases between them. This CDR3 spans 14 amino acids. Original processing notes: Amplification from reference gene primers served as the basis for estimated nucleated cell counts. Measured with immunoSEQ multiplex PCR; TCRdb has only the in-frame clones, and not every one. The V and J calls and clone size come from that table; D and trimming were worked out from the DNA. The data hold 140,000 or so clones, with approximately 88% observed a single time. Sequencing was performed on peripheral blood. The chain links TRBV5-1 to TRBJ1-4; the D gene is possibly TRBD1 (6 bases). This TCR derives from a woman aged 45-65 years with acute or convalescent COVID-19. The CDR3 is CASSSDRFNEKLFF. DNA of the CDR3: TGCGCCAGCAGCTCGGACAGATTTAATGAAAAACTGTTTTTT.